Below, 14 T cell receptor beta chains from the same sample are listed, as sequenced in a study of T cell repertoires in cytomegalovirus infection. TCRdb reprocessed the reads via MiXCR and lists one record per CDR3 protein. This table has fewer than 200,000 distinct CDR3 sequences, roughly 19% appearing once. The sample consisted of PBMCs. These receptor sequences come from a human donor in good health (CMV status not recorded). Some clones in this sample may be carry-over from other donors' samples.

V is TRBV7-9 and J is TRBJ1-1; D gene unclear. The length of the CDR3 is 10 residues. The V gene's germline CDR1 is SEHNR and CDR2 FQNEAQ (reference sequence). V shed 6 bases and J shed 10 bases, with 9 bases lying between them. Here the CDR3 DNA reads TGTGCCAGCAGTCCCCCTCGAGCTTTCTTT. Encoded protein: CASSPPRAFF.

Notes on this clonotype: One base away lies a much larger clone, so this may be a sequencing read error. The gene calls are TRBV11-3 and TRBJ2-5; TRBD2 matches 9 bases. This CDR3 is 14 amino acids long. Germline CDR1 is SGHNT and CDR2 is YENEEA. Here the CDR3 reads CASSGSGRGESQYF. CDR3 nucleotide sequence: TGTGCCAGCAGCGGTAGCGGGAGAGGGGAGAGCCAGTACTTC.

This chain links TRBV20-1 with TRBJ1-5, with D possibly being TRBD1 (5 bases). The germline gives CDR1 DFQATT, CDR2 SNEGSKA (reference sequence). Trimming stripped 7 bases from V and 0 bases from J, with 10 bases between. The CDR3 is 13 residues long. The CDR3, as DNA: TGCAGTGGAGTACAGGATAGCAATCAGCCCCAGCATTTT. Translating gives CSGVQDSNQPQHF.

This clonotype has a count of ten or more. The V and J genes are TRBV7-2 and TRBJ2-1; 7 nucleotides agree with TRBD2. The CDR3 runs 15 residues. Unmatched junction bases numbered 4, after V lost 3 bases and J lost 2 bases. Germline CDR1 reads SGHTA; CDR2 reads FQGNSA. CDR3 protein: CASSFGGLTYNEQFF. In DNA, the CDR3 is TGTGCCAGCAGCTTCGGGGGACTAACCTACAATGAGCAGTTCTTC.

Ten or more counts support this clonotype. This rearrangement joins TRBV7-2 to TRBJ2-7; 15 positions match TRBD2. Germline CDR1 reads SGHTA; CDR2 reads FQGNSA. Trimming took 1 base from V and 4 from J; bases not matched to a gene: 11. This CDR3 has 19 amino acids. The chain's CDR3 is CASSLGGLAGGPRGYEQYF. CDR3 in DNA: TGTGCCAGCAGCTTAGGTGGACTAGCGGGAGGGCCTCGGGGATACGAGCAGTACTTC.

The chain carries TRBV7-3 and TRBJ2-5, with a weak D call TRBD2 (5 bases). Germline V gene sequence: CDR1 SGHTA, CDR2 FQGTGA. Between the trimmed V and J ends, which lost 5 bases and 1 base, there was a span of 8 bases. This CDR3 has 13 amino acids. CDR3 sequence reads: CASSPSPQETQYF. CDR3 DNA sequence: TGTGCCAGCAGCCCTAGCCCCCAAGAGACCCAGTACTTC. The whole variable domain, filled in from reference TRBV7-3 and TRBJ2-5, reads GAGVSQTPSNKVTEKGKYVELRCDPISGHTALYWYRQSLGQGPEFLIYFQGTGAADDSGLPNDRFFAVRPEGSVSTLKIQRTERGDSAVYLCASSPSPQETQYFGPGTRLLVL.

This clonotype was observed a few times. At one end, the junction sequence differs from germline, possibly due to a read error. V usage is TRBV7-2 and J usage is TRBJ1-2; no firm D call. The CDR3 extends over 14 amino acids. CDR1 SGHTA and CDR2 FQGNSA come from the germline V gene. In nucleotides, the CDR3 is TGTGCCAGCAGCCAACACGGTCAGAATTATGACTACACCTTC. It specifies CASSQHGQNYDYTF.

The sample holds many counts of this clonotype. The rearrangement uses TRBV20-1 and TRBJ2-1; TRBD2 agrees at 10 bases. Germline lookup yields CDR1 DFQATT and CDR2 SNEGSKA (reference sequence). The CDR3 spans 15 residues. Germline trimming cut 6 bases from V and 6 bases from J; bases unmatched to any gene: 11. The chain's CDR3 is CSALPSGRGGNEQFF. The CDR3 DNA reads as TGCAGTGCCCTTCCTAGCGGGAGAGGAGGCAATGAGCAGTTCTTC.

This clonotype was seen many times. The junction differs from germline at one of its ends, possibly a read error. This chain uses TRBV7-7 with TRBJ2-3; D unclear. Germline V gene sequence: CDR1 SSHAT, CDR2 FNYEAQ (reference sequence). This CDR3 has 15 residues. The CDR3 here is CASSLTGTKADTQYF. The CDR3 DNA reads as TGTGCTAGCAGCCTGACGGGCACCAAGGCGGATACGCAGTATTTT.

The V and J genes are TRBV18 and TRBJ1-2; perhaps TRBD1 as D (6 bases). Trimming left V 4 bases short and J 3 bases short, with 18 bases between. CDR3 length: 16 amino acids. CDR1 and CDR2 (germline): KGHSH, LQKENI. For the CDR3, the DNA is TGTGCCAGCTCACAAACCGAAACAGGGTTCCACTATGGCTACACCTTC. Amino acids: CASSQTETGFHYGYTF.

This clonotype has only a few counts. This sequence joins TRBV11-2 and TRBJ2-2; 8 nucleotides line up with TRBD2. The V gene's germline CDR1 is SGHAT and CDR2 FQNNGV. This CDR3 has 18 residues. With 1 base clipped from V and 4 bases from J, the junction kept 11 bases outside the gene matches. CDR3 coding DNA: TGTGCCAGCAGCTTAGTCCCAGCGGGAGTGGGACGCACCGGGGAGCTGTTTTTT. Translation: CASSLVPAGVGRTGELFF.

V gene TRBV5-6 combines with J gene TRBJ1-1; TRBD1 agrees at 8 bases. The germline CDR1 and CDR2 sequences are SGHDT and YYEEEE. The CDR3 extends over 14 amino acids. V trimming: 2 bases; J trimming: 3 bases; junction bases outside the gene matches: 3. CDR3 amino acids: CASSFRGRDTEAFF. CDR3 DNA sequence: TGTGCCAGCAGCTTCAGGGGGCGCGACACTGAAGCTTTCTTT.

The table lists this clonotype with many counts. This chain joins TRBV6-1 and TRBJ1-5; no reliable D call. The CDR3 contains 16 residues. From germline, CDR1 is MNHNS and CDR2 SASEGT. Trimming shortened V by 1 base and J by 0 bases, and 10 bases separated the two germline ends. The CDR3, as DNA: TGTGCCAGCAGTGAAGGGAACCGATATAGCAATCAGCCCCAGCATTTT. It yields the protein CASSEGNRYSNQPQHF.

This clonotype was seen many times. The CDR3: CASSLTPRASGGNEQFF. In nucleotides, the CDR3 is TGTGCCAGCAGCTTAACGCCTCGGGCTAGCGGGGGGAATGAGCAGTTCTTC. The V and J genes are TRBV7-2 and TRBJ2-1; TRBD2 agrees at 11 bases. The CDR3 runs 17 residues. V lost 2 bases to trimming and J lost 7 bases; unmatched junction nucleotides: 10. The germline V gene encodes CDR1 SGHTA and CDR2 FQGNSA.